The T cell receptor beta chain under discussion was sequenced for a study of regulatory T cells in long-lasting Graves disease. Study-wide findings and caveats: Those with persistent Graves' had less TCR diversity than newly diagnosed patients. Favoring TRBV28, TRBJ1-2 and TRBJ2-5 was a feature seen in persistent disease. Persistent patients had a count of shared public clonotypes (approximately 3,000) that exceeded that of new patients (966).

Arm-PCR with iRepertoire HTBI primers amplified the CDR3 regions for these TCR beta libraries. TCRdb itself ran the multiplex PCR reads through MiXCR, one entry per CDR3 protein. The sample lists 300,000 to 500,000 distinct CDR3 sequences, less than 25% seen once, with under 25% in the top ten. The CDR3 has 15 amino acids. Germline CDR1 DFQATT, CDR2 SNEGSKA (reference sequence). V was shortened by 2 bases and J by 1 base, with 14 bases between the two germline ends. The sample's time point: persistent/refractory GD, antithyroid drugs over 5 years with positive TRAb. Generation of the TCR library employed RNA extracted from PBMCs. Clinicians diagnosed Graves' disease using American Thyroid Association guidelines. This clonotype appeared a single time. Its antigen remains unknown.

This TCR was recovered from a female donor with Graves disease. The specimen was peripheral blood mononuclear cells (PBMCs), collected when the disease was refractory, from a patient treated with antithyroid drugs. The chain combines TRBV20-1 with TRBJ1-1, with TRBD1 as a possible D gene (5 bases). The CDR3 sequence: CSARKGRAENTEAFF. The CDR3 region has the DNA TGCAGTGCTAGAAAGGGCAGGGCGGAGAACACTGAAGCTTTCTTT.